The 7 T cell receptor beta chains in this list originate from one sample, sequenced in a study of identical twins. MiXCR was run by TCRdb on the 5' RACE reads, yielding one entry per CDR3 protein. The top ten hold approximately 1% of the sample, which has around 480,000 distinct CDR3 sequences, around an eighth seen once. A further study also used this sample, focusing on yellow fever vaccine responses in identical twins.

The sequenced sample consisted of CD4+ T cells sorted from blood. These receptors originate from a woman aged 18 to 35 in good health.

This clonotype was detected ten times or more. The V call is TRBV7-2, the J call TRBJ2-7; D gene ambiguous. The CDR3 contains 12 residues. The germline V gene has CDR1 SGHTA and CDR2 FQGNSA. The ends were cut back, 2 bases at V and 2 bases at J, with 4 bases in the middle. Here the CDR3 reads CASSLRTYEQYF. The CDR3 DNA follows: TGTGCCAGCAGCTTAAGAACCTACGAGCAGTACTTC.

This clonotype was observed a few times. The V call is TRBV5-1, the J call TRBJ2-2; 7 positions agree with TRBD2. Germline CDR1 reads SGHRS; CDR2 reads YFSETQ. V lost 4 bases to trimming and J lost 7 bases; unmatched junction nucleotides: 10. The CDR3 sequence is 15 residues long. As DNA, the CDR3 is TGCGCCAGCAGCCTGACTAGCCAATCTGGCGGGGAGCTGTTTTTT. Its translation is CASSLTSQSGGELFF. Drawing the rest from reference TRBV5-1 and TRBJ2-2, the complete variable domain is KAGVTQTPRYLIKTRGQQVTLSCSPISGHRSVSWYQQTPGQGLQFLFEYFSETQRNKGNFPGRFSGRQFSNSRSEMNVSTLELGDSALYLCASSLTSQSGGELFFGEGSRLTVL.

This clonotype was observed a few times. V and J are TRBV12-3 or TRBV12-4 and TRBJ2-4, with TRBD1 as a possible D gene (6 bases). The CDR3 runs to 17 residues. V lost 6 bases, J lost 0 bases, and 18 bases lay in between. DNA of the CDR3: TGTGCCAGCAGCCAACAGGGTGCTGGACCAGCCAAAAACATTCAGTACTTC. The encoded protein is CASSQQGAGPAKNIQYF.

This clonotype was recorded many times. The rearrangement joins TRBV5-1 to TRBJ2-7; TRBD2 is a possible D gene (7 bases). V was cut by 0 bases and J by 1 base, with 11 bases left in between. This CDR3 comprises 15 residues. Germline V gene data show CDR1 as SGHRS and CDR2 as YFSETQ. CDR3 bases: TGCGCCAGCAGCTTGGGAGGGGGGGAATCCTACGAGCAGTACTTC. The encoded protein is CASSLGGGESYEQYF.

This clonotype was counted only a few times. J is TRBJ2-1 and V is TRBV10-3; 8 bases map to TRBD2. Germline-derived CDR1 and CDR2 are ENHRY and SYGVKD. The CDR3 extends over 20 amino acids. The ends lost 0 bases at V and 0 bases at J; junction bases unmatched: 13. The CDR3 here is CAISESYLAGKTSSYNEQFF. CDR3 sequence (DNA): TGTGCCATCAGTGAGTCTTACCTAGCGGGTAAAACGAGCTCCTACAATGAGCAGTTCTTC.

A few counts support this clonotype. The chain employs TRBV28 and TRBJ2-7; maybe TRBD1 (6 bases). The CDR3 extends over 13 amino acids. CDR1 and CDR2 (germline): MDHEN, SYDVKM. V was trimmed by 6 bases and J by 6 bases, leaving 15 bases between them. CDR3 coding DNA: TGTGCCAGCAGACCTACAGGGACGGGCGAGCAGTACTTC. Protein sequence: CASRPTGTGEQYF.

The rearrangement joins TRBV12-3 or TRBV12-4 to TRBJ2-6; TRBD2 matches 9 bases. This CDR3 is 17 amino acids long. Germline trimming cut 3 bases from V and 2 bases from J; bases unmatched to any gene: 5. This chain's CDR3 is CASSFLAGGPGANVLTF. The DNA of the CDR3 is TGTGCCAGCAGTTTTTTGGCGGGAGGGCCTGGGGCCAACGTCCTGACTTTC.